The 27 T cell receptor beta chains listed next were all sequenced from one sample in a study of cytomegalovirus exposure and HLA in healthy donors. It was with 60 Vbeta and 13 Jbeta primers that the PCR ran. The method was immunoSEQ multiplex PCR; TCRdb's version includes in-frame clones alone and lacks a portion of them. The top ten clones hold 1.5% to 2% of a sample with 200,000 or so clones, almost 80% of them seen once. The sample taken for sequencing was PBMCs. These receptors were collected from a man younger than 35 in good health and CMV-seronegative.

The CDR3 region has the DNA TGTGCCAGCAGCTTAGATCCGGGGGATGGCTACACCTTC. It translates to CASSLDPGDGYTF. V gene TRBV7-8 combines with J gene TRBJ1-2; TRBD1 is a possible D gene (5 bases). V lost 1 base, J lost 6 bases, and 9 bases lay in between. The CDR3 contains 13 residues. Germline CDR1 and CDR2: SGHVS and FQNEAQ.

The chain carries TRBV12-5 and TRBJ1-2, with TRBD1 as a possible D gene (5 bases). Looked up from germline, CDR1 is LGHNT and CDR2 is FRNRAP. The CDR3 covers 16 residues. V was clipped by 3 bases and J by 0 bases, with 14 bases between them. The CDR3, as DNA: TGTGCTAGTGGTTTTCAGGAACAGGATCCTAACTATGGCTACACCTTC. It translates to CASGFQEQDPNYGYTF.

This clone was counted only a few times. The V gene is TRBV2, the J gene TRBJ1-4; D possibly corresponds to TRBD1 (6 bases). Trimming took off 3 bases at V and 0 bases at J, with 14 bases between the two ends. The CDR3 has 17 residues. Per germline, CDR1 SNHLY and CDR2 FYNNEI. In nucleotides, the CDR3 is TGTGCCAGCAGTGAGAGGGGGAGGGAAACAACTAATGAAAAACTGTTTTTT. This gives the protein CASSERGRETTNEKLFF.

The CDR3 region is CACATGGGTGGGYTF. In DNA form, the CDR3 reads TGTGCCTGCGCTACAGGGGGGGGGACTGGGGGTGGCTACACCTTC. The V gene is TRBV30, the J gene TRBJ1-2, with TRBD1 matching 8 bases. The J segment lost 7 bases and the V segment lost 6 bases, leaving 16 bases of the junction unmatched. The CDR3 has 15 residues. The germline gives CDR1 GTSNPN, CDR2 SVGIG (reference sequence).

This chain connects TRBV13 to TRBJ1-1; 8 nucleotides agree with TRBD1. Germline V gives CDR1 PRHDT, CDR2 FYEKMQ (reference sequence). The CDR3 length is 13 residues. V lost 2 bases to trimming and J lost 7 bases; unmatched junction nucleotides: 3. The CDR3 DNA reads TGTGCCAGCAGCTTACACAGGGGGATTGAAGCTTTCTTT. Protein sequence: CASSLHRGIEAFF.

This chain joins TRBV6-6 and TRBJ2-6; a possible D gene is TRBD1 (6 bases). The germline V gene has CDR1 MNHNY and CDR2 SVGAGI (reference sequence). Trimming took off 5 bases at V and 3 bases at J, with 14 bases between the two ends. CDR3 length equals 16 residues. In nucleotides, the CDR3 is TGTGCCAGCAGTAAAATACAGGGTAGTGGGGCCAACGTCCTGACTTTC. This gives the protein CASSKIQGSGANVLTF.

This chain joins TRBV9 and TRBJ1-1; D might be TRBD1 (6 bases). The CDR3 runs 15 residues. Germline V gene lookup returns CDR1 SGDLS and CDR2 YYNGEE. Trimming took 0 bases from V and 2 from J, leaving 11 bases between them. CDR3 in DNA: TGTGCCAGCAGCGTAGTGTATGGGGGCAACACTGAAGCTTTCTTT. Translation gives CASSVVYGGNTEAFF.

CDR3 nucleotides: TGTGCCAGTAACGACGGGGGGACCACCGGGGAGCTGTTTTTT. Encoded protein: CASNDGGTTGELFF. V usage is TRBV2 and J usage is TRBJ2-2, with 7 nucleotides matching TRBD2. Trimming cost V 9 bases and J 4 bases; bases outside gene matches: 8. CDR3 size: 14 residues. Looked up from germline, CDR1 is SNHLY and CDR2 is FYNNEI.

This chain joins TRBV28 and TRBJ2-7; TRBD2 matches 8 bases. The CDR3 is 14 residues long. V was pared by 4 bases and J by 3 bases, with 5 bases of the junction left unmatched. Per the germline V gene, CDR1 is MDHEN and CDR2 is SYDVKM. The CDR3 bases are TGTGCCAGCAGTTCGACTAGCGTGCTCTACGAGCAGTACTTC. This translates into CASSSTSVLYEQYF.

This sequence joins TRBV6-5 and TRBJ1-1; 8 nucleotides line up with TRBD1. With 6 bases clipped from V and 11 bases from J, the junction kept 17 bases outside the gene matches. This CDR3 is 15 amino acids long. Germline V gene data show CDR1 as MNHEY and CDR2 as SVGAGI. The CDR3 here is CASRTPGQAAKGAFF. The DNA for the CDR3 is TGTGCCAGCAGGACACCGGGACAGGCCGCTAAAGGCGCTTTCTTT.

The J gene is TRBJ2-3, the V gene TRBV27; D not certain. Deletions cut 3 bases from V and 6 bases from J, with 10 bases between. Germline assignment: CDR1 MNHEY and CDR2 SMNVEV (reference sequence). There are 13 residues in the CDR3. The CDR3 is CASSFLELDTQYF. Here the CDR3 DNA reads TGTGCCAGCAGTTTCCTAGAGTTGGATACGCAGTATTTT.

This chain connects TRBV11-2 to TRBJ1-1; 9 positions match TRBD1. In germline, CDR1 is SGHAT, CDR2 FQNNGV. The CDR3 consists of 14 residues. Unmatched junction bases numbered 4, after V lost 6 bases and J lost 2 bases. The CDR3 nucleotides read TGTGCCAGCAGTCGGGGACAGGGAAACACTGAAGCTTTCTTT. Amino acids: CASSRGQGNTEAFF.

The CDR3 is CASSQGVTGHTEAFF. DNA for the CDR3: TGTGCCAGCAGCCAAGGGGTGACGGGTCACACTGAAGCTTTCTTT. The chain combines TRBV14 with TRBJ1-1, with D uncertain. This CDR3 is built from 15 residues. Trimming removed 1 base at V and 3 bases at J, with 12 bases between. Germline loops: CDR1 SGHDN, CDR2 FVKESK.

The V and J genes are TRBV28 and TRBJ2-7; maybe TRBD2 (5 bases). The length of the CDR3 is 12 residues. The germline V and J ends were trimmed by 7 bases and 6 bases, with 13 bases remaining between them. Germline CDR1 MDHEN, CDR2 SYDVKM. The CDR3: CASNYRGSEQYF. The CDR3 coding sequence is TGTGCCAGCAATTACCGAGGGAGCGAGCAGTACTTC.

The chain uses TRBV2 and TRBJ2-3; D remains unclear. Germline lookup yields CDR1 SNHLY and CDR2 FYNNEI. Trimming took 6 bases from V and 0 from J, leaving 16 bases between them. CDR3 length: 16 residues. CDR3 nucleotide sequence: TGTGCCAGCAGGACCTATTATGGCGGTAGCACAGATACGCAGTATTTT. It specifies CASRTYYGGSTDTQYF. Full variable domain (rest looked up from reference TRBV2 and TRBJ2-3): EPEVTQTPSHQVTQMGQEVILRCVPISNHLYFYWYRQILGQKVEFLVSFYNNEISEKSEIFDDQFSVERPDGSNFTLKIRSTKLEDSAMYFCASRTYYGGSTDTQYFGPGTRLTVL.

The chain uses TRBV25-1 and TRBJ2-7; 9 bases are a match to TRBD1. The CDR3 totals 15 residues. In germline, CDR1 is MGHDK, CDR2 SYGVNS. V lost 2 bases to trimming and J lost 2 bases; unmatched junction nucleotides: 4. The CDR3 protein is CASSETGQGPYEQYF. DNA for the CDR3: TGTGCCAGCAGTGAAACGGGACAGGGTCCCTACGAGCAGTACTTC.

There are a few counts of this clone. The J gene is TRBJ2-6, the V gene TRBV7-9, with D tentatively TRBD1 (5 bases). The CDR3 length is 18 residues. CDR1 and CDR2 (germline): SEHNR, FQNEAQ (reference sequence). V lost 5 bases and J lost 0, with 17 bases in between. CDR3 region: CASSPRQWYRSGANVLTF. The DNA for the CDR3 is TGTGCCAGCAGCCCTCGACAGTGGTATCGCTCTGGGGCCAACGTCCTGACTTTC.

The chain uses TRBV6-5 and TRBJ1-5; D might be TRBD1 (5 bases). Germline V lookup: CDR1 MNHEY, CDR2 SVGAGI. Trimming left V 6 bases short and J 5 bases short, with 8 bases between. The CDR3 covers 12 residues. DNA of the CDR3: TGTGCCAGCAGCCGGGGGGATCAGCCCCAGCATTTT. This sequence encodes CASSRGDQPQHF.

Only one count was recorded for this clone. The J gene is TRBJ1-5, the V gene TRBV28; TRBD1 might be the D (5 bases). The CDR3 loop spans 17 amino acids. Between the trimmed V and J ends, which lost 3 bases and 0 bases, there was a span of 15 bases. The germline gives CDR1 MDHEN, CDR2 SYDVKM. CDR3 bases: TGTGCCAGCAGTTTCGTGATGACAGACTGTAGCAATCAGCCCCAGCATTTT. The encoded protein is CASSFVMTDCSNQPQHF.

This chain connects TRBV6-1 to TRBJ1-5, with TRBD1 matching 8 bases. This CDR3 has 15 residues. V was clipped by 3 bases and J by 5 bases; unmatched bases: 6. Germline CDR1 is MNHNS and CDR2 is SASEGT. The CDR3 sequence: CASSDPGGRHQPQHF. The CDR3, as DNA: TGTGCCAGCAGTGACCCAGGGGGCCGACATCAGCCCCAGCATTTT.

V usage is TRBV5-4 and J usage is TRBJ2-3, with 11 nucleotides matching TRBD1. Germline CDR1 and CDR2: SGHNT and YYREEE (reference sequence). J was trimmed by 4 bases and V by 4 bases; bases with no gene match: 5. The CDR3 is 15 residues long. The CDR3 sequence is CASSEGQGGPDTQYF. DNA for the CDR3: TGTGCCAGCAGCGAGGGACAGGGGGGGCCAGATACGCAGTATTTT. The whole variable domain, filled in from reference TRBV5-4 and TRBJ2-3, reads ETGVTQSPTHLIKTRGQQVTLRCSSQSGHNTVSWYQQALGQGPQFIFQYYREEENGRGNFPPRFSGLQFPNYSSELNVNALELDDSALYLCASSEGQGGPDTQYFGPGTRLTVL.

The chain recombines TRBV5-6 with TRBJ1-1; perhaps TRBD1 as D (5 bases). This CDR3 is 14 amino acids long. Germline values: CDR1 SGHDT, CDR2 YYEEEE. The V end lost 0 bases, the J end lost 3 bases, and 9 bases lay between the germline ends. The CDR3 DNA sequence: TGTGCCAGCAGCTTGGGCCGACAGCACACTGAAGCTTTCTTT. It codes for CASSLGRQHTEAFF.

This clone appeared a single time. V and J are TRBV7-9 and TRBJ2-7; TRBD1 matches 9 bases. The trim removed 1 base at V and 2 bases at J, leaving 9 bases unmatched. The CDR3 sequence is 17 residues long. The germline CDR1 and CDR2 sequences are SEHNR and FQNEAQ (reference sequence). The chain's CDR3 is CASSLVVGQGFTYEQYF. CDR3 nucleotide sequence: TGTGCCAGCAGCTTAGTGGTAGGACAGGGGTTTACCTACGAGCAGTACTTC.

The CDR3 DNA sequence: TGTGCCAGTGAGTATAAGGGACAGGGAAGGCAGCCCCAGCATTTT. Its translation is CASEYKGQGRQPQHF. V is TRBV19 and J is TRBJ1-5, with 9 positions matching TRBD1. The V gene's germline CDR1 is LNHDA and CDR2 SQIVND (reference sequence). This CDR3 spans 15 amino acids. After removal of 8 bases from V and 7 bases from J, the junction contained 12 bases not matched to a gene.

This chain links TRBV6-5 with TRBJ1-6; TRBD1 might be the D (5 bases). V was clipped by 5 bases and J by 8 bases, with 13 bases between them. The germline V gene has CDR1 MNHEY and CDR2 SVGAGI. The CDR3 extends over 14 amino acids. The CDR3 sequence is CASSEREGHSPLHF. As DNA, the CDR3 is TGTGCCAGCAGTGAAAGGGAGGGGCATTCACCCCTCCACTTT.

The genes are TRBV5-4 and TRBJ2-2; 7 bases are a match to TRBD1. J lost 1 base, V lost 3 bases, and 9 bases had no gene match. The germline V gene has CDR1 SGHNT and CDR2 YYREEE (reference sequence). CDR3 size: 17 residues. CDR3 DNA: TGTGCCAGCAGCTCCCCAAAACAGGGGATGAACACCGGGGAGCTGTTTTTT. This sequence encodes CASSSPKQGMNTGELFF.

The chain recombines TRBV25-1 with TRBJ1-2; D remains unclear. Germline loops: CDR1 MGHDK, CDR2 SYGVNS. V was shortened by 6 bases and J by 0 bases, with 8 bases between the two germline ends. CDR3 length: 13 residues. The CDR3 nucleotides read TGTGCCAGCAGCGTATCGTCTAACTATGGCTACACCTTC. Translated, it gives CASSVSSNYGYTF.